This T cell receptor (beta chain) was sequenced during a study of neurological immune-mediated disorders. In its sample, this clonotype was seen many times. As yet, its antigen is unknown. Stated time point: longitudinal time-point 1 (baseline). Unsorted libraries were generated from 2 million PBMCs. These cells had been stored in RNAlater at -80 C. The team produced cDNA through 5'RACE using 10-nucleotide random UMIs. MiXCR was run by TCRdb on the 5' RACE reads, yielding one entry per CDR3 protein. The table includes over 55,000 distinct CDR3 sequences, roughly a tenth detected once. Whole-study results and caveats: HTLV-1-associated myelopathy displayed the greatest TCR clonal expansion, and multiple sclerosis exhibited the smallest, lower than that of healthy controls. No CDR3 amino acid sequences recurred among expanded clones across subjects, suggesting private repertoires in all groups.

The sequenced material came from PBMCs. The TCR originated in a man aged 25-45 years in good health.

The CDR3 sequence: CASSPSGEREKLFF. CDR3 sequence (DNA): TGTGCCAGCTCACCATCGGGGGAACGGGAAAAACTGTTTTTT. This chain connects TRBV18 to TRBJ1-4, with a weak D call TRBD1 (5 bases). V lost 2 bases and J 8 bases, leaving 12 bases between the germline ends. Germline CDR1 KGHSH, CDR2 LQKENI. The CDR3 is made up of 14 amino acids.